Listed below are T cell receptor beta chains from one sample, sequenced in a study of identical twins' blood T cells. TCRdb re-analysed the 5' RACE reads in MiXCR, keeping a single row per CDR3 protein. This repertoire shows around 380,000 distinct CDR3 sequences, approximately 30% found once; its top ten account for more than 5.5%. The source material was PBMCs. The receptors here all came from a woman between 18 and 50 years old in good health. CDR3s include the opening cysteine and the closing phenylalanine or tryptophan. The order of the fields is J gene, clone size, V gene, D gene, CDR3 protein, CDR3 DNA. The D gene is left open where the match is weak. Clone size appears in some rows only: once, few, many, or a class for an expanded clone.

j_gene: TRBJ1-2; abundance: NA; v_gene: TRBV20-1; d_gene: NA; CDR3aa: CSAPVPSDYTF; CDR3nt: TGCAGTGCTCCTGTCCCAAGCGACTACACCTTC
j_gene: TRBJ1-5; abundance: NA; v_gene: TRBV12-3/TRBV12-4; d_gene: NA; CDR3aa: CASRNRENQPQHF; CDR3nt: TGTGCCAGCAGAAACAGGGAGAATCAGCCCCAGCATTTT
j_gene: TRBJ1-4; abundance: NA; v_gene: TRBV11-2; d_gene: NA; CDR3aa: CASSFSGNEKLFF; CDR3nt: TGTGCCAGCAGCTTTTCGGGAAATGAAAAACTGTTTTTT
j_gene: TRBJ1-2; abundance: many; v_gene: TRBV15; d_gene: NA; CDR3aa: CATSRVGIYGYTF; CDR3nt: TGTGCCACCAGCAGAGTAGGGATATATGGCTACACCTTC
j_gene: TRBJ2-1; abundance: few; v_gene: TRBV15; d_gene: TRBD2; CDR3aa: CATSSELAGVRNEQFF; CDR3nt: TGTGCCACCAGCAGCGAACTAGCGGGAGTTCGCAATGAGCAGTTCTTC
j_gene: TRBJ1-5; abundance: few; v_gene: TRBV7-9; d_gene: NA; CDR3aa: CASSPSGQETPQHF; CDR3nt: TGTGCCAGCAGCCCTTCAGGGCAGGAGACGCCCCAGCATTTT
j_gene: TRBJ2-2; abundance: few; v_gene: TRBV29-1; d_gene: NA; CDR3aa: CSVVSTGELFF; CDR3nt: TGCAGCGTTGTTAGCACCGGGGAGCTGTTTTTT
j_gene: TRBJ1-3; abundance: few; v_gene: TRBV29-1; d_gene: NA; CDR3aa: CSVRLGGTGNTIYF; CDR3nt: TGCAGCGTCCGATTGGGGGGAACTGGAAACACCATATATTTT
j_gene: TRBJ2-7; abundance: few; v_gene: TRBV5-5; d_gene: TRBD2; CDR3aa: CASSLEAGGNEQYF; CDR3nt: TGTGCCAGCAGCTTGGAAGCGGGAGGGAACGAGCAGTACTTC
j_gene: TRBJ2-1; abundance: NA; v_gene: TRBV5-6; d_gene: TRBD2; CDR3aa: CASSYSGTSGIGQFF; CDR3nt: TGTGCCAGCAGTTACTCCGGGACTAGCGGGATTGGGCAGTTCTTC
j_gene: TRBJ1-1; abundance: NA; v_gene: TRBV2; d_gene: NA; CDR3aa: CASRTGIGTEAFF; CDR3nt: TGTGCCAGCAGAACGGGGATCGGCACTGAAGCTTTCTTT
j_gene: TRBJ1-1; abundance: many; v_gene: TRBV27; d_gene: TRBD1; CDR3aa: CASSRQGWTEAFF; CDR3nt: TGTGCCAGCAGCAGACAGGGGTGGACTGAAGCTTTCTTT
j_gene: TRBJ1-1; abundance: many; v_gene: TRBV27; d_gene: NA; CDR3aa: CASSLFPPRRTTEAFF; CDR3nt: TGTGCCAGCAGTCTTTTCCCCCCGAGGCGAACCACTGAAGCTTTCTTT
j_gene: TRBJ2-1; abundance: NA; v_gene: TRBV19; d_gene: NA; CDR3aa: CASSIDLDSGYNEQFF; CDR3nt: TGTGCCAGTAGTATAGATCTAGACTCGGGGTACAATGAGCAGTTCTTC
j_gene: TRBJ2-1; abundance: NA; v_gene: TRBV9; d_gene: NA; CDR3aa: CASSEEPSQGIVQFF; CDR3nt: TGTGCCAGCAGCGAGGAGCCATCTCAGGGAATCGTGCAGTTCTTC
j_gene: TRBJ2-1; abundance: NA; v_gene: TRBV6-5; d_gene: TRBD2; CDR3aa: CASSYTLAGGRNEQFF; CDR3nt: TGTGCCAGCAGTTACACACTAGCGGGAGGTCGAAATGAGCAGTTCTTC
j_gene: TRBJ1-2; abundance: few; v_gene: TRBV6-5; d_gene: TRBD1; CDR3aa: CASSYSTGVIDGYTF; CDR3nt: TGTGCCAGCAGTTACTCGACAGGGGTCATTGATGGCTACACCTTC
j_gene: TRBJ1-1; abundance: NA; v_gene: TRBV5-1; d_gene: NA; CDR3aa: CASSLFPGLTTEAFF; CDR3nt: TGCGCCAGCAGCTTGTTTCCCGGGCTCACCACTGAAGCTTTCTTT
j_gene: TRBJ2-3; abundance: few; v_gene: TRBV6-2/TRBV6-3; d_gene: NA; CDR3aa: CASSERGARQYF; CDR3nt: TGTGCCAGCAGTGAAAGGGGGGCAAGGCAGTATTTT
j_gene: TRBJ1-6; abundance: many; v_gene: TRBV6-1; d_gene: NA; CDR3aa: CASSEKLSSYNSPLHF; CDR3nt: TGTGCCAGCAGTGAAAAGTTGAGCTCCTATAATTCACCCCTCCACTTT
j_gene: TRBJ1-1; abundance: NA; v_gene: TRBV6-5; d_gene: NA; CDR3aa: CASSYRPLADSEAFF; CDR3nt: TGTGCCAGCAGTTACCGACCCTTAGCTGACAGTGAAGCTTTCTTT
j_gene: TRBJ1-1; abundance: few; v_gene: TRBV18; d_gene: NA; CDR3aa: CASSNQDMNTEAFF; CDR3nt: TGTGCCAGCTCAAATCAGGACATGAACACTGAAGCTTTCTTT
j_gene: TRBJ2-3; abundance: NA; v_gene: TRBV15; d_gene: NA; CDR3aa: CATSSSRPEDTQYF; CDR3nt: TGTGCCACCAGCTCCAGCCGTCCAGAAGATACGCAGTATTTT
j_gene: TRBJ1-1; abundance: NA; v_gene: TRBV2; d_gene: NA; CDR3aa: CASSELSVDTEAFF; CDR3nt: TGTGCCAGCAGTGAACTGTCGGTCGACACTGAAGCTTTCTTT
j_gene: TRBJ2-5; abundance: few; v_gene: TRBV19; d_gene: NA; CDR3aa: CASHPNGQETQYF; CDR3nt: TGTGCCAGCCACCCGAACGGCCAAGAGACCCAGTACTTC
j_gene: TRBJ1-2; abundance: many; v_gene: TRBV25-1; d_gene: NA; CDR3aa: CANPDSYGYTF; CDR3nt: TGTGCCAACCCGGACAGCTATGGCTACACCTTC
j_gene: TRBJ1-1; abundance: NA; v_gene: TRBV6-5; d_gene: NA; CDR3aa: CASSYSIPGVINTEAFF; CDR3nt: TGTGCCAGCAGTTACTCGATCCCCGGGGTAATCAACACTGAAGCTTTCTTT
j_gene: TRBJ1-5; abundance: few; v_gene: TRBV2; d_gene: NA; CDR3aa: CAGSDPGNNQPQHF; CDR3nt: TGTGCCGGCAGTGACCCGGGGAACAATCAGCCCCAGCATTTT
j_gene: TRBJ1-1; abundance: NA; v_gene: TRBV28; d_gene: NA; CDR3aa: CASSSLRSPFF; CDR3nt: TGTGCCAGCAGTTCCCTTCGGTCGCCTTTCTTT
j_gene: TRBJ2-1; abundance: NA; v_gene: TRBV19; d_gene: NA; CDR3aa: CASSIGLLNEQFF; CDR3nt: TGTGCCAGTAGTATAGGTCTATTGAATGAGCAGTTCTTC
j_gene: TRBJ1-6; abundance: few; v_gene: TRBV29-1; d_gene: TRBD1; CDR3aa: CSVGQGPYSPLHF; CDR3nt: TGCAGCGTTGGACAGGGACCCTATTCACCCCTCCACTTT
j_gene: TRBJ2-7; abundance: many; v_gene: TRBV14; d_gene: NA; CDR3aa: CASSHLYEQYF; CDR3nt: TGTGCCAGCAGCCATCTATACGAGCAGTACTTC
j_gene: TRBJ1-1; abundance: few; v_gene: TRBV20-1; d_gene: NA; CDR3aa: CSAKRGRARNTEAFF; CDR3nt: TGCAGTGCTAAGAGGGGACGAGCCAGGAACACTGAAGCTTTCTTT
j_gene: TRBJ2-7; abundance: NA; v_gene: TRBV20-1; d_gene: NA; CDR3aa: CSARGGTQSSYEQYF; CDR3nt: TGCAGTGCTAGAGGCGGGACTCAGAGCTCCTACGAGCAGTACTTC
j_gene: TRBJ1-1; abundance: NA; v_gene: TRBV15; d_gene: NA; CDR3aa: CATSSLQSEAFF; CDR3nt: TGTGCCACCAGCAGTTTACAGAGTGAAGCTTTCTTT
j_gene: TRBJ1-1; abundance: once; v_gene: TRBV6-5; d_gene: TRBD1; CDR3aa: CASSYADRGGLNEASF; CDR3nt: TGTGCCAGCAGTTACGCGGACAGGGGCGGCCTTAATGAAGCTTCCTTT
j_gene: TRBJ1-5; abundance: NA; v_gene: TRBV18; d_gene: TRBD1; CDR3aa: CASSSRDRGYQPQHF; CDR3nt: TGTGCCAGCTCATCCCGGGACAGGGGTTATCAGCCCCAGCATTTT
j_gene: TRBJ1-2; abundance: NA; v_gene: TRBV18; d_gene: NA; CDR3aa: CASSPEDNYGYTF; CDR3nt: TGTGCCAGCTCACCAGAGGATAACTATGGCTACACCTTC
j_gene: TRBJ2-4; abundance: many; v_gene: TRBV29-1; d_gene: NA; CDR3aa: CSVGPGENIQYF; CDR3nt: TGCAGCGTTGGGCCAGGGGAAAACATTCAGTACTTC
j_gene: TRBJ2-1; abundance: NA; v_gene: TRBV7-9; d_gene: NA; CDR3aa: CASTIRPEQFF; CDR3nt: TGTGCCAGCACCATTCGACCTGAGCAGTTCTTC
j_gene: TRBJ2-1; abundance: NA; v_gene: TRBV11-3; d_gene: TRBD1; CDR3aa: CASSWTGLGLLNEQFF; CDR3nt: TGTGCCAGCAGCTGGACAGGGTTGGGACTCCTGAATGAGCAGTTCTTC
j_gene: TRBJ2-1; abundance: few; v_gene: TRBV20-1; d_gene: NA; CDR3aa: CSASGRSHNEQFF; CDR3nt: TGCAGTGCTAGTGGCAGGTCCCACAATGAGCAGTTCTTC
j_gene: TRBJ2-7; abundance: NA; v_gene: TRBV5-5; d_gene: NA; CDR3aa: CASSLLTGGSRYF; CDR3nt: TGTGCCAGCAGCTTGTTAACAGGCGGGTCCAGGTACTTC
j_gene: TRBJ1-4; abundance: few; v_gene: TRBV20-1; d_gene: NA; CDR3aa: CSASPSLGEKLFF; CDR3nt: TGCAGTGCCTCCCCCTCGCTAGGCGAAAAACTGTTTTTT
j_gene: TRBJ1-5; abundance: few; v_gene: TRBV18; d_gene: NA; CDR3aa: CASSPGDFQPQHF; CDR3nt: TGTGCCAGCTCACCAGGGGATTTTCAGCCCCAGCATTTT
j_gene: TRBJ1-2; abundance: NA; v_gene: TRBV7-9; d_gene: NA; CDR3aa: CASSLGGPGYTF; CDR3nt: TGTGCCAGCAGCTTAGGTGGACCGGGCTACACCTTC
j_gene: TRBJ2-2; abundance: NA; v_gene: TRBV5-1; d_gene: NA; CDR3aa: CASSFPSTGELFF; CDR3nt: TGCGCCAGCAGCTTTCCCTCCACTGGGGAGCTGTTTTTT
j_gene: TRBJ1-1; abundance: few; v_gene: TRBV19; d_gene: NA; CDR3aa: CASSIDTGNTEAFF; CDR3nt: TGTGCCAGTAGTATAGACACAGGGAACACTGAAGCTTTCTTT
j_gene: TRBJ2-1; abundance: few; v_gene: TRBV12-3/TRBV12-4; d_gene: NA; CDR3aa: CVSSPLGENNEQFF; CDR3nt: TGTGTCAGCAGCCCCCTCGGGGAGAACAATGAGCAGTTCTTC
j_gene: TRBJ1-2; abundance: NA; v_gene: TRBV20-1; d_gene: TRBD1; CDR3aa: CSARDQGQGSYGYTF; CDR3nt: TGCAGTGCTAGAGATCAGGGACAGGGAAGCTATGGCTACACCTTC